Listed below are T cell receptor beta chains from one sample, sequenced in a study of blood T cell repertoires in COVID-19. Assay used: immunoSEQ multiplex PCR; TCRdb lists only in-frame clones, some missing. The data hold about 480,000 clones, with roughly 90% observed a single time. Sequencing was carried out using PBMCs or T cells enriched from blood (not recorded which). The receptors shown here come from a woman in her thirties or forties who had recovered from COVID-19. CDR3s include the opening cysteine and the closing phenylalanine or tryptophan. The order of the fields is J gene, clone size, D gene, V gene, CDR3 DNA, CDR3 protein. The D gene is left open where the match is weak. Only part of the rows carry a size: once, few, many, or a class if the clone is expanded.

TRBJ2-7 - - TRBV5-1 TGCGCCAGCAGACCGGCGGGCCCTCGAGGCAGGTTGGGCGAGCAGTACTTC CASRPAGPRGRLGEQYF
TRBJ2-5 few - TRBV25-1 TGTGCCAACCCCCCGACAGGCCCCCAAGAGACCCAGTACTTC CANPPTGPQETQYF
TRBJ2-7 - TRBD2 TRBV3-1/TRBV3-2 TGTGCCAGCAGCACACTAGCGGGTTACCCCTACGAGCAGTACTTC CASSTLAGYPYEQYF
TRBJ1-6 - - TRBV7-8 TGTGCCAGCAGCTTATCGGGGGGGGGTTATAATTCACCCCTCCACTTT CASSLSGGGYNSPLHF
TRBJ2-7 - - TRBV7-9 TGTGCCAGCAGCCGCCCATGGACTGATGTCGGGATTGACGAGCAGTACTTC CASSRPWTDVGIDEQYF
TRBJ2-7 many TRBD1 TRBV6-1 TGTGCCAGCAGTGAATCAGGGACAGGGGGCTACGAGCAGTACTTC CASSESGTGGYEQYF
TRBJ1-4 - TRBD1 TRBV7-9 TGTGCCAGCAGCTTTGAGGGACAGCTTAATGAAAAACTGTTTTTT CASSFEGQLNEKLFF
TRBJ1-2 - TRBD1 TRBV6-5 TGTGCCAGCTTTGACAGGGTCTTTGGCTACACCTTC CASFDRVFGYTF
TRBJ1-1 - - TRBV6-1 TGTGCCAGCAGTGCAAAGAGGGGACTAATGAACACTGAAGCTTTCTTT CASSAKRGLMNTEAFF
TRBJ2-7 - TRBD1 TRBV6-5 TGTGCCAGCGGGACAGTGATCTACGAGCAGTACTTC CASGTVIYEQYF
TRBJ2-7 few TRBD2 TRBV5-1 TGCGCCAGCAGCTCGGCGGTACTAGCGGGAGTTCTGGGGTACGAGCAGTACTTC CASSSAVLAGVLGYEQYF
TRBJ1-4 - - TRBV25-1 TGTGCCAGCAGTGAATATGGGCTTTCTAATGAAAAACTGTTTTTT CASSEYGLSNEKLFF
TRBJ2-4 - TRBD2 TRBV24-1 TGTGCCACCAGTGATTACCCGGGGGGGGCCCATGGAGGCAAAAACATTCAGTACTTC CATSDYPGGAHGGKNIQYF
TRBJ2-7 - - TRBV11-3 TGTGCCAGCAGCCAACGGGCAGGGCTCAACGAGCAGTACTTC CASSQRAGLNEQYF
TRBJ2-7 - TRBD2 TRBV6-6 TGTGCCAGCAGTTACATTGGTAGCGGGAGCTACGAGCAGTACTTC CASSYIGSGSYEQYF
TRBJ2-7 once - TRBV4-3 TGCGCCAGCAGCCAAGATCACAGGGCCTCCTACGAGCAGTACTTC CASSQDHRASYEQYF
TRBJ2-2 - TRBD1 TRBV7-2 TGTGCCAGCAGCCCGGGACAGTGGACCGGGGAGCTGTTTTTT CASSPGQWTGELFF
TRBJ2-5 - TRBD2 TRBV9 TGTGCCAGCAGCGCCCGGCACGGGGAGGGGGAGACCCAGTACTTC CASSARHGEGETQYF
TRBJ2-5 - - TRBV7-2 TGTGCCAGCAGCGAGGTCCGAGCTATAGAGACCCAGTACTTC CASSEVRAIETQYF
TRBJ2-1 - TRBD2 TRBV6-2/TRBV6-3 TGTGCCAGCAGTTACAGTATCCCGGCTAGCGGGAGTTATGAGCAGTTCTTC CASSYSIPASGSYEQFF
TRBJ1-6 - - TRBV12-3/TRBV12-4 TGTGCCAGCCGCGGGTCGTTTTCACCCCTCCACTTT CASRGSFSPLHF
TRBJ1-2 - TRBD1 TRBV6-2/TRBV6-3 TGTGCCAGCAGTTACTCGGGACAGGGCCTCTATGGCTACACCTTC CASSYSGQGLYGYTF
TRBJ2-7 - TRBD1 TRBV14 TGTGCCAGCAGCCGGGACAGGGGACACGAGCAGTACTTC CASSRDRGHEQYF
TRBJ2-1 - - TRBV27 TGTGCCAGCAGTTTACAACATACTAGATTTGAGCAGTTCTTC CASSLQHTRFEQFF
TRBJ1-5 once TRBD1 TRBV19 TGTGCCAGTAGTCGAACCAACTCAGGGGGCTATCAGCCCCAGCATTTT CASSRTNSGGYQPQHF
TRBJ2-5 - - TRBV3-1/TRBV3-2 TGTGCCAGCAGCCAAGGCCAGCGGCAAGAGACCCAGTACTTC CASSQGQRQETQYF
TRBJ2-1 - TRBD2 TRBV11-2 TGTGCCAGCACCGAGATGCGGGGGAACTCCTACAATGAGCAGTTCTTC CASTEMRGNSYNEQFF
TRBJ1-2 - - TRBV6-2/TRBV6-3 TGTGCCAGCAGTTATTCAGTCGCGGACAGAAGCTATGGCTACACCTTC CASSYSVADRSYGYTF
TRBJ2-2 - - TRBV3-1/TRBV3-2 TGTGCCAGCAGCCATAGATTAACGGGGAATAGGCTAGCGATCACCGGGGAGCTGTTTTTT CASSHRLTGNRLAITGELFF
TRBJ1-1 - - TRBV18 TGTGCCAGCTCACCAAGGGGGGGTCCCATGAACACTGAAGCTTTCTTT CASSPRGGPMNTEAFF
TRBJ2-3 - - TRBV9 TGTGCCAGCAGCGCGTCGACTGGCACAGATACGCAGTATTTT CASSASTGTDTQYF
TRBJ2-1 - - TRBV6-5 TGTGCCAGCAGTTCCCTACTACGCTCCTACAATGAGCAGTTCTTC CASSSLLRSYNEQFF
TRBJ2-3 - TRBD1 TRBV24-1 TGTGCCACCAGAGGGACAGGGTCAATTAATACGCAGTATTTT CATRGTGSINTQYF
TRBJ1-3 - TRBD1 TRBV6-1 TGTGCCAGCAGTGAATGGGGACAGAGCCAAAACTCTGGAAACACCATATATTTT CASSEWGQSQNSGNTIYF
TRBJ2-3 - TRBD1 TRBV9 TGTGCCAGCAGCGACGCCGACAGGGGGTCCTCAGATACGCAGTATTTT CASSDADRGSSDTQYF
TRBJ1-4 - - TRBV27 TGTGCCAGCAGTTTGTCCCGTCGACAGAATGAAAAACTGTTTTTT CASSLSRRQNEKLFF
TRBJ2-3 - - TRBV24-1 TGTGCCACCAGTGATGGGGGGTACTCAGATACGCAGTATTTT CATSDGGYSDTQYF
TRBJ2-7 - TRBD2 TRBV4-3 TGCGCCAGCAGCCAATCCGTTTATCGGGAGGAATCCTACGAGCAGTACTTC CASSQSVYREESYEQYF
TRBJ2-1 - - TRBV24-1 TGTGCCACCAGTGATTTCCTGGCGGGGAGCAATGAGCAGTTCTTC CATSDFLAGSNEQFF
TRBJ2-7 - TRBD2 TRBV5-1 TGCGCCAGCAGCCTCCGGGGACTAGCGGGAGGAAACGAGCAGTACTTC CASSLRGLAGGNEQYF
TRBJ2-7 - TRBD2 TRBV4-1 TGCGCCAGCAGCCAAGGAGTTGACGGGAGGGCCTCCGAGCAGTACTTC CASSQGVDGRASEQYF
TRBJ2-1 - - TRBV24-1 TGTGCCACCAGTGATTCGGGACTCCCGACCAGTGAGCAGTTCTTC CATSDSGLPTSEQFF
TRBJ2-7 once - TRBV23-1 TGCGCCAGCACAGAGGAGGGAACATACTCCTACGAGCAGTACTTC CASTEEGTYSYEQYF
TRBJ2-6 - TRBD1 TRBV19 TGTGCCAGTAGTATAGATCACAGGGGGTACTCTGGGGCCAACGTCCTGACTTTC CASSIDHRGYSGANVLTF
TRBJ2-7 - TRBD1 TRBV6-5 TGTGCCAGCAGTTACTCTTTAGGACAGGGCTACGAGCAGTACTTC CASSYSLGQGYEQYF
TRBJ1-2 - TRBD1 TRBV2 TGTGCCAGCAGAGACAGGGGACATGGCTACACCTTC CASRDRGHGYTF
TRBJ1-1 - - TRBV18 TGTGCCAGCCATAACACCGGGACAATTGAAGCTTTCTTT CASHNTGTIEAFF
TRBJ1-3 few TRBD1 TRBV10-3 TGTGCCATCAGGCCCCTACCGGGACAGGGGCGCAGAAACACCATATATTTT CAIRPLPGQGRRNTIYF
TRBJ2-3 - TRBD2 TRBV11-2 TGTGCCAGCAGCTTAACTAGCGGGAAAGATACGCAGTATTTT CASSLTSGKDTQYF
TRBJ2-1 - TRBD2 TRBV10-2 TGCGCCAGCAGTGAGTTTACTAGCGGAAGACTCCCCTATTATAATGAGCAGTTCTTC CASSEFTSGRLPYYNEQFF
TRBJ2-3 few - TRBV27 TGTGCCAGCAGTTTGCTCCGGGGGAGCACAGATACGCAGTATTTT CASSLLRGSTDTQYF
TRBJ2-1 once - TRBV4-3 TGCGCCAGCAGCCAGGAGATCTCCTACAATGAGCAGTTCTTC CASSQEISYNEQFF
TRBJ1-2 - - TRBV9 TGTGCCAGCAGCGTAGAGGGCACAGGGAACGGCTACACCTTC CASSVEGTGNGYTF
TRBJ1-5 once - TRBV6-5 TGTGCCAGCAGTTACAGGGGTGAACAGCCCCAGCATTTT CASSYRGEQPQHF
TRBJ1-2 - - TRBV18 TGTGCCAGCTCAAGCGGGACTTGGGGGCGTGGCTACACCTTC CASSSGTWGRGYTF